This TCR beta chain originates from a study of CD8+CD57+ T cells in acquired aplastic anemia listed by TCRdb under 2018. With respect to the entire study: DNA extracted from sorted CD4+ and CD8+ cells had a mean of about 3.2 ug, with a range of roughly 0.18 to 27.4 ug. Mean read counts for healthy donor samples were about 10 million for CD4+ cells and roughly 12 million for CD8+ cells. Results and caveats for the whole study, not just this receptor: Approximately 31 CD8+ CDR3 sequences were found in both patients and controls but appeared to be highly expressed in patients and within the immunodominant clones of the patients. No significant difference in CD8+ Simpson's diversity was found between patients and healthy controls (P=0.060).

There are many counts of this clonotype. The specificity of this receptor is unknown. Base qualities are not recorded, but no much larger clone differs from it by a single base. The CDR3 runs 13 amino acids, cysteine and phenylalanine included. Of the read, only the CDR3 DNA is kept; its 39 bases are in frame from base 1. Trimming takes 1 base from V and 7 bases from J, and the germline ends sit 10 bases apart. The germline V gene sets CDR1 to SQVTM and CDR2 to ANQGSEA. Genomic DNA was used as template for profiling of TCR beta VDJ combinations and CDR3 sequences. An Illumina HiSeq 2000 was the platform used for TCR repertoire sequencing. From the authors' description of their analysis: TRBV/TRBJ rearrangement plots, CDR3 size and DJ length profiles, and Simpson's diversity index were used to assess repertoires. The most abundant DNA sequence in the deep sequencing data was defined as the immunodominant clone. CDR3 amino acid sequences were screened for sharing across subjects and were compared with published repertoires and the VDJdb database. TCRdb redid the processing of the public reads, applying fastp at Q25 and MiXCR, and retained in-frame beta chains. Duplicate CDR3 protein sequences are folded into a single record with the most common DNA and genes. The V and J calls reflect TCRdb's pipeline rather than the authors' work. The table for this sample lists hundreds of thousands of distinct CDR3 sequences; about 70% of them were counted only once. 3% to 5% of the sample goes to the ten largest clones.

TCR repertoires of sorted CD4+ and CD8+ blood T cells from severe aplastic anemia patients and healthy subjects were deep-sequenced in the study. Ficoll-Paque density gradient centrifugation was used to isolate peripheral blood mononuclear cells. Before DNA extraction, CD4+ and CD8+ T cells were sorted by FACS or by magnetic beads. The material sequenced was sorted CD4+, CD8+, or CD8+CD57+ T cells (not recorded which) from PBMCs. Here the chain combines TRBV29-1 and TRBJ2-2, with the D gene too uncertain to name. This receptor was identified in a human donor in good health, serving as a control. The encoded CDR3 is CSVEVYLGGELFF. The sequenced DNA: TGCAGCGTTGAAGTTTATCTGGGCGGGGAGCTGTTTTTT.